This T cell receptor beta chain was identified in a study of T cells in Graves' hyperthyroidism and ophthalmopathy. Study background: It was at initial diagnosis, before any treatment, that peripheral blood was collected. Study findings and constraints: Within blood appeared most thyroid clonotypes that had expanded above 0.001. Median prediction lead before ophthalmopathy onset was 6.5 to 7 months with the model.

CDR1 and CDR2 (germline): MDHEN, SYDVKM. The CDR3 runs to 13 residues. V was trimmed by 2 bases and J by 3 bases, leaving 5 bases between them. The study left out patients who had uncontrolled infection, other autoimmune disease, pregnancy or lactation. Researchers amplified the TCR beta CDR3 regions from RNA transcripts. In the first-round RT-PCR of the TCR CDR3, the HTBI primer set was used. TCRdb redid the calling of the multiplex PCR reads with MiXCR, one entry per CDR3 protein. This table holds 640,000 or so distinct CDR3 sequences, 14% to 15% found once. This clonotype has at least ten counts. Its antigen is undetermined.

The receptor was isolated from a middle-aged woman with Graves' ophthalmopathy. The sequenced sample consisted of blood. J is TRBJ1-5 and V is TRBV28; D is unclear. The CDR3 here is CASSLSNNQPQHF. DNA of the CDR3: TGTGCCAGCAGTTTAAGCAACAATCAGCCCCAGCATTTT. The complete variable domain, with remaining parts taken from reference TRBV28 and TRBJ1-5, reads DVKVTQSSRYLVKRTGEKVFLECVQDMDHENMFWYRQDPGLGLRLIYFSYDVKMKEKGDIPEGYSVSREKKERFSLILESASTNQTSMYLCASSLSNNQPQHFGDGTRLSIL.